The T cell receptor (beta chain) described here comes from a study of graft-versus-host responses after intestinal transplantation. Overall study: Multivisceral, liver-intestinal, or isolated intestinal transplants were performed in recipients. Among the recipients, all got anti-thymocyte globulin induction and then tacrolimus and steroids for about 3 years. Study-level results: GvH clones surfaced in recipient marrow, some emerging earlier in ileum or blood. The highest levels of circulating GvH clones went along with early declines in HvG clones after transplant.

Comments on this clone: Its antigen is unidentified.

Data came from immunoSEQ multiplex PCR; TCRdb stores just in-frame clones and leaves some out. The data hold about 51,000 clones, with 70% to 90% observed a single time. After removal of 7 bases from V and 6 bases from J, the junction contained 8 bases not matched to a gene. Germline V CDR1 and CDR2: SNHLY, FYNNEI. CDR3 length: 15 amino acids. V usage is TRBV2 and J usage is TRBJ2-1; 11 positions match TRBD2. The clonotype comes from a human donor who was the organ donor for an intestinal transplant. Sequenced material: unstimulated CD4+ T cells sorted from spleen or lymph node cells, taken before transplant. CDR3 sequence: CASIRLAGGINEQFF. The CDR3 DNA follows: TGTGCCAGCATCCGCCTAGCGGGAGGTATCAATGAGCAGTTCTTC.